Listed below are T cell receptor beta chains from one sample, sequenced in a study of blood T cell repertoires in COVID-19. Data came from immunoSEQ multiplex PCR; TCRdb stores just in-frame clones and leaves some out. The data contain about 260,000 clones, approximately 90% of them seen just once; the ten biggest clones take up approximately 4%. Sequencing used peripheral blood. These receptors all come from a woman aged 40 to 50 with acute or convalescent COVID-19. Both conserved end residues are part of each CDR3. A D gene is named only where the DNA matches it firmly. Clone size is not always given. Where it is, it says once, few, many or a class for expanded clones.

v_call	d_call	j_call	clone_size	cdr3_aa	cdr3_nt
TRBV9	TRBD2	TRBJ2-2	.	CASQRGGLVSTGELFF	TGTGCCAGCCAGCGGGGGGGCCTCGTAAGCACCGGGGAGCTGTTTTTT
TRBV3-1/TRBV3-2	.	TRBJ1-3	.	CASSSGLTPLLSGNTIYF	TGTGCCAGCAGCTCGGGACTTACTCCTCTTCTCTCTGGAAACACCATATATTTT
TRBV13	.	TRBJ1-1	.	CASSWVEEANTEAFF	TGTGCCAGCAGCTGGGTCGAGGAGGCGAACACTGAAGCTTTCTTT
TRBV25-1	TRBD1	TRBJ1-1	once	CASSEWTGRNTEAFF	TGTGCCAGCAGTGAATGGACAGGAAGGAACACTGAAGCTTTCTTT
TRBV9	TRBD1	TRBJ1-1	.	CASSVGWTGGTEAFF	TGTGCCAGCAGCGTAGGGTGGACAGGGGGCACTGAAGCTTTCTTT
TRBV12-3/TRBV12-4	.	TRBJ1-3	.	CASGDGSGNTIYF	TGTGCCAGCGGAGACGGGTCTGGAAACACCATATATTTT
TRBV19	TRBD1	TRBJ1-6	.	CASRERTGNSPLHF	TGTGCCAGTAGAGAAAGGACAGGGAATTCACCCCTCCACTTT
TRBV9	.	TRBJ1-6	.	CASSKQGDDNSPLHF	TGTGCCAGCAGTAAACAGGGTGATGATAATTCACCCCTCCACTTT
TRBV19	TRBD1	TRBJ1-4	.	CASSILFPTGGNEKLFF	TGTGCCAGTAGTATACTTTTCCCGACAGGGGGAAATGAAAAACTGTTTTTT
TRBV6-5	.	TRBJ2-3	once	CASSYSIGEPDTQYF	TGTGCCAGCAGTTACTCGATCGGGGAGCCAGATACGCAGTATTTT
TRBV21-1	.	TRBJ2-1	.	CASRAGGPLEQFF	TGTGCCAGCAGAGCGGGGGGGCCTCTTGAGCAGTTCTTC
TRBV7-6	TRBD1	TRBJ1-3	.	CASSLVSLGDSSGNTIYF	TGTGCCAGCAGCTTAGTTTCCCTGGGGGACAGCTCTGGAAACACCATATATTTT
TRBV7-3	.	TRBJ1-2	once	CASSLTPPGNGGYTF	TGTGCCAGCAGCTTAACCCCACCAGGGAATGGTGGCTACACCTTC
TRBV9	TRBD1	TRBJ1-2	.	CASSVGTGDYGYTF	TGTGCCAGCAGCGTAGGGACAGGGGACTATGGCTACACCTTC
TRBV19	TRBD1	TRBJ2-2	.	CASSAGDRVTGELFF	TGTGCCAGTAGTGCCGGGGACAGGGTGACCGGGGAGCTGTTTTTT
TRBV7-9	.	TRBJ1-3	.	CASPSTSGNTIYF	TGTGCCAGCCCTAGTACCTCTGGAAACACCATATATTTT
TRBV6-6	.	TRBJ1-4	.	CASSYRGGEKLFF	TGTGCCAGCAGTTACAGGGGGGGGGAAAAACTGTTTTTT
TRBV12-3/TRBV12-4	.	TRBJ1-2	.	CASSLRGGYTF	TGTGCCAGCAGTTTAAGGGGGGGCTACACCTTC
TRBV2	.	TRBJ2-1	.	CASSARVIDNEQFF	TGTGCCAGCAGTGCCAGGGTTATCGACAATGAGCAGTTCTTC
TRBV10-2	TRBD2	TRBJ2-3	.	CASSQLSGGMSTDTQYF	TGCGCCAGCAGTCAACTTAGCGGGGGGATGAGCACAGATACGCAGTATTTT
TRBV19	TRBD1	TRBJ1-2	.	CASSPMGQAHYGYTF	TGTGCCAGTAGCCCTATGGGACAGGCACATTATGGCTACACCTTC
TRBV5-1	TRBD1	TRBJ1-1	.	CASSWDSLNTEAFF	TGCGCCAGCAGCTGGGACAGCCTGAACACTGAAGCTTTCTTT
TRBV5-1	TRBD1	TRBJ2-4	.	CASSQGQGVNIQYF	TGCGCCAGCAGCCAGGGACAGGGGGTTAACATTCAGTACTTC
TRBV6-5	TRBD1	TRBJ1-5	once	CASRPTGGGQPQHF	TGTGCCAGCAGACCGACAGGGGGGGGTCAGCCCCAGCATTTT
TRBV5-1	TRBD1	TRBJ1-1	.	CASSWGQGVANTEAFF	TGCGCCAGCAGCTGGGGACAGGGGGTGGCGAACACTGAAGCTTTCTTT
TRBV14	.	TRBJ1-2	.	CASSQDLAAARGYTF	TGTGCCAGCAGCCAAGATCTTGCGGCAGCCCGAGGCTACACCTTC
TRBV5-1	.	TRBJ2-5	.	CASAGTPETQYF	TGCGCCAGCGCCGGGACACCAGAGACCCAGTACTTC
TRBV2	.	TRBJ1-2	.	CAEGGDYGYTF	TGTGCCGAGGGGGGGGACTATGGCTACACCTTC
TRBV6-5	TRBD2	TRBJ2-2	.	CASSYGQGGTGELFF	TGTGCCAGCAGTTACGGGCAGGGAGGGACCGGGGAGCTGTTTTTT
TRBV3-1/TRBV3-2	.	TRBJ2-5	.	CASSHRGGETQYF	TGTGCCAGCAGCCACAGGGGTGGGGAGACCCAGTACTTC
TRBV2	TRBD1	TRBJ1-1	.	CAFRQGDTEAFF	TGTGCCTTCCGACAGGGAGACACTGAAGCTTTCTTT
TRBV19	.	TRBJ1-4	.	CASSRTQGPTNEKLFF	TGTGCCAGTAGTCGGACCCAGGGTCCAACTAATGAAAAACTGTTTTTT
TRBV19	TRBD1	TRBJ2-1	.	CASSIEQGAYNEQFF	TGTGCCAGTAGTATTGAACAGGGGGCCTACAATGAGCAGTTCTTC
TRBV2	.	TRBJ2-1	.	CASSPSGEQFF	TGTGCCAGCAGCCCTTCCGGTGAGCAGTTCTTC
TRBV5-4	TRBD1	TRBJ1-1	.	CASSSGYQGAPLEAFF	TGTGCCAGCAGCTCGGGGTATCAGGGGGCACCCCTTGAGGCTTTCTTT
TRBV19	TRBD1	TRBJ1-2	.	CASSNRGNYGYTF	TGTGCCAGTAGTAACAGGGGAAACTATGGCTACACCTTC
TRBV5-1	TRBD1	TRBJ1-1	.	CASSGGQGAPTEAFF	TGCGCCAGCAGCGGGGGACAGGGGGCTCCCACTGAAGCTTTCTTT
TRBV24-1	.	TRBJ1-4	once	CATTTAGPNEKLFF	TGTGCCACCACCACGGCAGGTCCTAATGAAAAACTGTTTTTT
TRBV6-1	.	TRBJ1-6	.	CASSEGGTGSSYNSPLHF	TGTGCCAGCAGTGAAGGTGGAACAGGGAGCTCCTATAATTCACCCCTCCACTTT
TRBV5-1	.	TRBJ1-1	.	CASSFGQPTDAEAFF	TGCGCCAGCAGCTTCGGACAGCCGACGGACGCTGAAGCTTTCTTT
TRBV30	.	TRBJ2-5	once	CAWGARETQYF	TGTGCCTGGGGGGCCAGGGAGACCCAGTACTTC
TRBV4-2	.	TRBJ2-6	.	CASSQGGGSGANVLTF	TGTGCCAGCAGCCAAGGTGGCGGGTCTGGGGCCAACGTCCTGACTTTC
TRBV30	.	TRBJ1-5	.	CAWSPSSNQPQHF	TGTGCCTGGAGTCCGTCGAGCAATCAGCCCCAGCATTTT
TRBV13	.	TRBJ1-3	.	CASRSHSSGNTIYF	TGTGCCAGCAGAAGCCACAGCTCTGGAAACACCATATATTTT
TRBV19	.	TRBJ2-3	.	CASSIGQSTDTQYF	TGTGCCAGTAGTATAGGACAGTCCACAGATACGCAGTATTTT
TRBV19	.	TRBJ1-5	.	CASSIWGGDQPQHF	TGTGCCAGTAGTATTTGGGGGGGAGATCAGCCCCAGCATTTT
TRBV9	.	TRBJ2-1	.	CASTPEGFHNEQFF	TGTGCCAGCACCCCCGAGGGTTTTCACAATGAGCAGTTCTTC
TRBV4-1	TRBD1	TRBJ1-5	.	CASSRLPTGGNQPQHF	TGCGCCAGCAGCCGCCTCCCGACAGGGGGAAATCAGCCCCAGCATTTT
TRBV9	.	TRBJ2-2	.	CASSVAAGVKTGELFF	TGTGCCAGCAGCGTAGCAGCAGGGGTGAAGACCGGGGAGCTGTTTTTT
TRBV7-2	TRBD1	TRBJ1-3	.	CASSLDRGIGNTIYF	TGTGCCAGCAGCCTGGACAGGGGTATAGGAAACACCATATATTTT
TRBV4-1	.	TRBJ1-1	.	CASSHTGQRNTEAFF	TGCGCCAGCAGCCACACTGGACAGAGGAACACTGAAGCTTTCTTT
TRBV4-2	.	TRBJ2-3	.	CASSQISGSTDTQYF	TGTGCCAGCAGCCAAATCAGCGGCAGCACAGATACGCAGTATTTT
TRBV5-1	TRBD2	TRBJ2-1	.	CASSPGPGLAAYNEQFF	TGCGCCAGCAGCCCCGGGCCGGGCCTAGCGGCTTACAATGAGCAGTTCTTC
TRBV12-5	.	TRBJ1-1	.	CASELGEEYTEAFF	TGTGCTAGTGAATTGGGGGAGGAGTACACTGAAGCTTTCTTT